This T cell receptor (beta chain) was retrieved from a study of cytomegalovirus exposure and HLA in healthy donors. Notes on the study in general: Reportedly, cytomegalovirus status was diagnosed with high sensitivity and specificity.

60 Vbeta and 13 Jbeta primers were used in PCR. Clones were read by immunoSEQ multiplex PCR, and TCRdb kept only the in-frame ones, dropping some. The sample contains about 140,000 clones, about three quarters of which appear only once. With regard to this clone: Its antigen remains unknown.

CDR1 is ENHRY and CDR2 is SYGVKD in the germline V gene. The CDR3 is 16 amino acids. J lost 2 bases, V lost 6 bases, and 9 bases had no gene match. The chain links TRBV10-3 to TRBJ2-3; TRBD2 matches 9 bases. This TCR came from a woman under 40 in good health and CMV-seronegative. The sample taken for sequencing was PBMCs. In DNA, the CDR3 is TGTGCCATCAGCCCCGGGACTAGCTTATTCACAGATACGCAGTATTTT. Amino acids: CAISPGTSLFTDTQYF.